Each of the 22 T cell receptor beta chains below was sequenced from the same sample in a study of blood T cells in healthy people across ages. Sample-barcoded 5' priming and a J-beta primer mix drove a second PCR of roughly 7 to 11 cycles. TCRdb reanalysed the 5' RACE reads using MiXCR and keeps one entry per CDR3 protein. The sample consists of fewer than 800,000 distinct CDR3 sequences, just under 25% of them appearing once. The same sample was also studied in work on T cells of mothers and their children.

The sequencing sample was made of blood. These receptors were taken from a boy younger than 18 in good health.

V usage is TRBV20-1 and J usage is TRBJ2-3; D gene unclear. The CDR3 spans 14 residues. The V gene's germline CDR1 is DFQATT and CDR2 SNEGSKA (reference sequence). V lost 1 base to trimming and J lost 4 bases, with 12 bases between them. The CDR3 sequence: CSARGGVAADTQYF. DNA of the CDR3: TGCAGTGCTAGAGGTGGGGTGGCCGCAGATACGCAGTATTTT.

The genes are TRBV24-1 and TRBJ2-3, with 10 bases identical to TRBD2. V shed 3 bases and J 6 bases; nucleotides not matched to a gene: 11. The germline V gene encodes CDR1 KGHDR and CDR2 SFDVKD. The CDR3 is made up of 17 amino acids. The CDR3 DNA sequence: TGTGCCACCAGTGATGGAACGGGACTAGCGTTGGGGGATACGCAGTATTTT. Translated: CATSDGTGLALGDTQYF.

The chain employs TRBV7-9 and TRBJ1-1, with D possibly being TRBD1 (6 bases). Germline assignment: CDR1 SEHNR and CDR2 FQNEAQ (reference sequence). The CDR3 has 13 residues. The V gene lost 5 bases and the J gene lost 4 bases, with 11 bases spanning the gap. The CDR3 sequence is CASSPGQSTEAFF. In DNA form, the CDR3 reads TGTGCCAGCAGCCCCGGACAGTCCACTGAAGCTTTCTTT.

This sequence joins TRBV7-9 and TRBJ2-6; TRBD1 matches at 8 bases. Trimming removed 0 bases from V and 2 bases from J; junction bases left unmatched: 6. Per germline, CDR1 SEHNR and CDR2 FQNEAQ (reference sequence). The CDR3 consists of 18 residues. The chain's CDR3 is CASSLAGDRGTGANVLTF. The CDR3 DNA sequence: TGTGCCAGCAGCTTAGCGGGCGACAGGGGAACTGGGGCCAACGTCCTGACTTTC.

This clonotype was observed a handful of times. This chain links TRBV6-2 or TRBV6-3 with TRBJ2-1; 7 nucleotides line up with TRBD1. Looked up from germline, CDR1 is MNHEY and CDR2 is SVGEGT. This CDR3 region has 15 residues. Germline trimming cut 7 bases from V and 3 bases from J; bases unmatched to any gene: 9. This CDR3 is CASNDRAGVYNEQFF. For the CDR3, the DNA is TGTGCCAGCAACGACAGGGCCGGGGTCTACAATGAGCAGTTCTTC.

The V gene is TRBV9, the J gene TRBJ2-2; 9 bases line up with TRBD2. The germline gives CDR1 SGDLS, CDR2 YYNGEE. After removal of 0 bases from V and 4 bases from J, the junction contained 4 bases not matched to a gene. This CDR3 is 16 amino acids long. The CDR3 DNA sequence: TGTGCCAGCAGCGTAGTGGCGGGAGGGATCACCGGGGAGCTGTTTTTT. Translated, it gives CASSVVAGGITGELFF.

The chain combines TRBV5-1 with TRBJ2-7; 8 bases map to TRBD2. The CDR3 has 15 residues. J lost 5 bases, V lost 8 bases, and 15 bases had no gene match. Germline CDR1 and CDR2: SGHRS and YFSETQ. The CDR3 coding sequence is TGCGCCAGTTCCTTAAGCGGCGGGAGGATCAACGAGCAGTACTTC. This encodes CASSLSGGRINEQYF.

This clonotype was counted a few times. This chain uses TRBV6-2 or TRBV6-3 with TRBJ2-5; 13 bases are shared with TRBD2. Germline V gene data show CDR1 as MNHEY and CDR2 as SVGEGT. This CDR3 comprises 17 residues. Losses at the gene ends were 4 bases for V and 4 bases for J; bases not matched to a gene: 9. The CDR3 loop is CASSSWTSGRVGETQYF. CDR3 nucleotide sequence: TGTGCCAGCAGTTCTTGGACTAGCGGGAGAGTCGGAGAGACCCAGTACTTC.

The CDR3 bases are TGTGCCAGCTCCACCAGGAGACAGGGGCTTGCAACTAATGAAAAACTGTTTTTT. The encoded protein is CASSTRRQGLATNEKLFF. This chain joins TRBV18 and TRBJ1-4; 8 positions agree with TRBD1. V trimming: 6 bases; J trimming: 0 bases; junction bases outside the gene matches: 12. CDR1 is KGHSH and CDR2 is LQKENI in the germline V gene. The CDR3 sequence is 18 residues long.

The chain employs TRBV29-1 and TRBJ1-1; D gene ambiguous. Germline V gives CDR1 SQVTM, CDR2 ANQGSEA. CDR3 length equals 14 residues. Trimming left V 6 bases short and J 2 bases short, with 16 bases between. The CDR3 nucleotides read TGCAGCGTGGGAGCCCTGACTGGAAACACTGAAGCTTTCTTT. Encoded protein: CSVGALTGNTEAFF.

This clonotype has more than one count but fewer than ten. The V and J genes are TRBV9 and TRBJ2-1; 8 bases match TRBD2. Germline V gene sequence: CDR1 SGDLS, CDR2 YYNGEE. The CDR3 covers 16 residues. V lost 4 bases, J lost 0 bases, and 6 bases stayed unmatched. For the CDR3, the DNA is TGTGCCAGCAGCCCCACTAGCGGAAACTCCTACAATGAGCAGTTCTTC. This encodes CASSPTSGNSYNEQFF.

This clonotype was found a few times. The chain carries TRBV9 and TRBJ2-3, with D possibly being TRBD2 (7 bases). Germline lookup yields CDR1 SGDLS and CDR2 YYNGEE. CDR3 size: 15 residues. The V end lost 3 bases, the J end lost 4 bases, and 15 bases lay between the germline ends. The CDR3 DNA is TGTGCCAGCAGCGAGGGGGGGGCAGGCTCAGATACGCAGTATTTT. Protein: CASSEGGAGSDTQYF.

The rearrangement links TRBV4-3 to TRBJ2-5; tentative D call: TRBD2 (6 bases). CDR3 length: 16 amino acids. The germline V and J ends were trimmed by 0 bases and 5 bases, with 16 bases remaining between them. Germline assignment: CDR1 LGHNA and CDR2 YSLEER. Here the CDR3 DNA reads TGCGCCAGCAGCCAAGAACGACTGGCGGGGAGTGAGACCCAGTACTTC. It is translated as CASSQERLAGSETQYF.

The V gene is TRBV2, the J gene TRBJ2-1; TRBD1 matches at 12 bases. CDR3 size: 20 residues. Unmatched junction bases numbered 17, after V lost 4 bases and J lost 4 bases. Per germline, CDR1 SNHLY and CDR2 FYNNEI. DNA of the CDR3: TGTGCCAGCAGTGGAAACCGGGACAGGGGGCGGACCGATGAATACAATGAGCAGTTCTTC. Translated, it gives CASSGNRDRGRTDEYNEQFF.

The gene calls are TRBV13 and TRBJ2-1; D is possibly TRBD2 (5 bases). The germline V and J ends were trimmed by 5 bases and 7 bases, with 15 bases remaining between them. Germline CDR1 is PRHDT and CDR2 is FYEKMQ (reference sequence). CDR3 size: 14 residues. CDR3 loop: CASSTALERNEQFF. The DNA for the CDR3 is TGTGCCAGCAGCACTGCACTAGAACGGAATGAGCAGTTCTTC.

This clonotype has just a few counts. This chain uses TRBV7-2 with TRBJ2-3; 10 bases match TRBD2. The CDR3 runs to 15 residues. Per the germline V gene, CDR1 is SGHTA and CDR2 is FQGNSA. V lost 6 bases to trimming and J lost 2 bases; unmatched junction nucleotides: 5. CDR3 in DNA: TGTGCCAGCAGAACTGGACTAGCGGTCACAGATACGCAGTATTTT. As protein: CASRTGLAVTDTQYF.

CDR3 amino acids: CSVEPSSGTQETQYF. CDR3 nucleotides: TGCAGCGTTGAACCCTCTAGCGGGACCCAAGAGACCCAGTACTTC. J is TRBJ2-5 and V is TRBV29-1; TRBD2 matches at 9 bases. The CDR3 spans 15 residues. Trimming at V came to 2 bases and at J to 1 base, leaving 5 bases not matched to a gene. Per the germline V gene, CDR1 is SQVTM and CDR2 is ANQGSEA.

The rearrangement links TRBV29-1 to TRBJ2-2; 8 nucleotides line up with TRBD1. There are 13 residues in the CDR3. The trim removed 7 bases at V and 1 base at J, leaving 2 bases unmatched. Germline CDR1 is SQVTM and CDR2 is ANQGSEA. The CDR3 DNA sequence: TGCAGCGGAGGACAGGGGAACACCGGGGAGCTGTTTTTT. It yields the protein CSGGQGNTGELFF.

The rearrangement links TRBV7-9 to TRBJ1-2, with D uncertain. The germline V and J ends were trimmed by 5 bases and 0 bases, with 13 bases remaining between them. The CDR3 is 15 amino acids. Germline V gene sequence: CDR1 SEHNR, CDR2 FQNEAQ (reference sequence). CDR3 residues: CASSHRLEANYGYTF. Here the CDR3 DNA reads TGTGCCAGCAGCCACCGACTGGAAGCTAACTATGGCTACACCTTC. Combining the CDR3 with reference TRBV7-9 and TRBJ1-2 gives the whole variable domain DTGVSQNPRHKITKRGQNVTFRCDPISEHNRLYWYRQTLGQGPEFLTYFQNEAQLEKSRLLSDRFSAERPKGSFSTLEIQRTEQGDSAMYLCASSHRLEANYGYTFGSGTRLTVV.

In its sample, this clonotype was seen a few times. The chain joins TRBV6-2 or TRBV6-3 to TRBJ2-7; TRBD1 aligns across 10 bases. J gave up 2 bases and V 2 bases, and 6 bases lay outside the gene matches. The CDR3 spans 16 residues. CDR1 MNHEY and CDR2 SVGEGT come from the germline V gene. CDR3 loop: CASSYGQGGPTYEQYF. The CDR3, as DNA: TGTGCCAGCAGTTACGGACAGGGGGGACCAACCTACGAGCAGTACTTC.

This clonotype was detected only a few times. The chain recombines TRBV28 with TRBJ1-2; D may be TRBD1 (6 bases). Germline CDR1 MDHEN, CDR2 SYDVKM. There are 15 residues in the CDR3. V gave up 6 bases and J gave up 9 bases, with 23 bases separating them. The CDR3 reads CASRRTDRPESSYTF. The CDR3 DNA reads TGTGCCAGCAGAAGGACAGACCGGCCGGAGTCTAGCTACACCTTC.

This clonotype was seen a handful of times. The chain is built from TRBV7-3 and TRBJ2-1, with D perhaps given as TRBD1 or TRBD2 (5 bases each). Germline V gives CDR1 SGHTA, CDR2 FQGTGA. CDR3 length: 18 amino acids. Trimming took 2 bases from V and 4 from J, leaving 21 bases between them. CDR3 region: CASSLLGTTQLNYNEQFF. In DNA, the CDR3 is TGTGCCAGCAGCTTACTGGGGACCACCCAACTAAATTACAATGAGCAGTTCTTC.